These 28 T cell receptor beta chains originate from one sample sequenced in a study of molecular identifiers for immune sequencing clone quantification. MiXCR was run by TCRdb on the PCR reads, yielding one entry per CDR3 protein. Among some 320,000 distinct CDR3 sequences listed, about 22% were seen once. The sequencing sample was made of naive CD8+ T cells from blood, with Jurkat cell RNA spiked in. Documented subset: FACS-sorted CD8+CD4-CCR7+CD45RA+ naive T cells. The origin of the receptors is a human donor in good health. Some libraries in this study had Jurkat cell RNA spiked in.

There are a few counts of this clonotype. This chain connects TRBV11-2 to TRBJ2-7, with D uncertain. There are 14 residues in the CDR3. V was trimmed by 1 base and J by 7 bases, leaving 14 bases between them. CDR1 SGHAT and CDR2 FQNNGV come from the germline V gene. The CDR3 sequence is CASSLGLGRYEQYF. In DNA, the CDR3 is TGTGCCAGCAGCTTAGGCCTCGGCCGTTATGAGCAGTACTTC.

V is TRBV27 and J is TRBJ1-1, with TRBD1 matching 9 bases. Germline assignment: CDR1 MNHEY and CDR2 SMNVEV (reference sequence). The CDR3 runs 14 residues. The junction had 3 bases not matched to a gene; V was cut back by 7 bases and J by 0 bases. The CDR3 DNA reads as TGTGCCAGCAAGGACAGGGGATTGAACACTGAAGCTTTCTTT. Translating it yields CASKDRGLNTEAFF.

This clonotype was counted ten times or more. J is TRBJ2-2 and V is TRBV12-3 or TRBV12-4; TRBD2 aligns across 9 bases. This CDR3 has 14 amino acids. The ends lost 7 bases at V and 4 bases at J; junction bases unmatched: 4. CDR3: CASTAGGGTGELFF. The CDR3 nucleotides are TGTGCCAGCACGGCGGGGGGGGGCACCGGGGAGCTGTTTTTT.

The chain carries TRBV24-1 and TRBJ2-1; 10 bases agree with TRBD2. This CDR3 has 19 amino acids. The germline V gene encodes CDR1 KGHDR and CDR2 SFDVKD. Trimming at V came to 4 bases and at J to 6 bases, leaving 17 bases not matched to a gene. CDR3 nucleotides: TGTGCCACCAGTGAGCCTATCTTTCTACTAGCGGGAAAAATCAATGAGCAGTTCTTC. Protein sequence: CATSEPIFLLAGKINEQFF.

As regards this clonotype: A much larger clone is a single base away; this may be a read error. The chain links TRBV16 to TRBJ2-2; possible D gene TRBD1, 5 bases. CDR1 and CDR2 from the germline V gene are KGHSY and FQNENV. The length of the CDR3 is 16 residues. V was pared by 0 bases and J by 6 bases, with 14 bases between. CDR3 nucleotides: TGTGCCAGCAGCCAATCATTCTCAGGGTTCGCCGGGGAGCTGTTTTTT. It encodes CASSQSFSGFAGELFF.

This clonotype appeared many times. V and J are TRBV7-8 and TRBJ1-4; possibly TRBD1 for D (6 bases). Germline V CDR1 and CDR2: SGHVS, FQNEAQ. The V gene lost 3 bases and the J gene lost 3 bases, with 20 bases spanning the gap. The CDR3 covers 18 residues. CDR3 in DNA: TGTGCCAGCAGCTTCCCTAGGGGGGGCGCGGGGGCTAATGAAAAACTGTTTTTT. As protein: CASSFPRGGAGANEKLFF. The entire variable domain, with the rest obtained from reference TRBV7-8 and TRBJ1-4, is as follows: GAGVSQSPRYKVAKRGQDVALRCDPISGHVSLFWYQQALGQGPEFLTYFQNEAQLDKSGLPSDRFFAERPEGSVSTLKIQRTQQEDSAVYLCASSFPRGGAGANEKLFFGSGTQLSVL.

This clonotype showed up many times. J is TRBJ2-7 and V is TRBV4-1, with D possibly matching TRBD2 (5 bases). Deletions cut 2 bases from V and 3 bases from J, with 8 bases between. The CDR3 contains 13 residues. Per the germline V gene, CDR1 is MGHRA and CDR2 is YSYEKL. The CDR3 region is CASSQTRGYEQYF. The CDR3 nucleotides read TGCGCCAGCAGCCAAACACGGGGCTACGAGCAGTACTTC.

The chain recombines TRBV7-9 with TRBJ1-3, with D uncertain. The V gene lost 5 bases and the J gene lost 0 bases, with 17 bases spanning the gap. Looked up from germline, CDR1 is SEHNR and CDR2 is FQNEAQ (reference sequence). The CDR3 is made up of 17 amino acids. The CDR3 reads CASSPTSGHYSGNTIYF. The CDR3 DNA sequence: TGTGCCAGCAGCCCCACCTCCGGGCACTACTCTGGAAACACCATATATTTT.

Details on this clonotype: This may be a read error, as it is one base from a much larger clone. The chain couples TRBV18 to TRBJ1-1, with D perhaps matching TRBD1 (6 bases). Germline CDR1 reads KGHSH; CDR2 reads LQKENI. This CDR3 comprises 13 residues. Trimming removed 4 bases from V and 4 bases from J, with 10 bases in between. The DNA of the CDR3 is TGTGCCAGCTCACTGGACAGTTGCACTGAAGCTTTCTTT. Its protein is CASSLDSCTEAFF.

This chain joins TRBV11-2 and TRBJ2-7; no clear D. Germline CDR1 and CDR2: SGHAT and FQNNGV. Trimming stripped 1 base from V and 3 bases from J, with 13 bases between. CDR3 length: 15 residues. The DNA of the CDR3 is TGTGCCAGCAGCTTAGTGATAGGGCTGGTCTACGAGCAGTACTTC. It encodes CASSLVIGLVYEQYF.

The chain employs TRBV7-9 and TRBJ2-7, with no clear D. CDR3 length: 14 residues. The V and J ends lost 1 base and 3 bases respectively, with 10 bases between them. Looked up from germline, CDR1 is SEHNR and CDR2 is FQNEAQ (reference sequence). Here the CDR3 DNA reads TGTGCCAGCAGCTTAGTGGCCAGCCGCTACGAGCAGTACTTC. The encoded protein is CASSLVASRYEQYF.

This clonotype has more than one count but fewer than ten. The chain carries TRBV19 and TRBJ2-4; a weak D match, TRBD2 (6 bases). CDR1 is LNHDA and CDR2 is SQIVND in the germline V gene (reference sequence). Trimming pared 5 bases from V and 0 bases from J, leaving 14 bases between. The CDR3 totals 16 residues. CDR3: CASSPTSRRAKNIQYF. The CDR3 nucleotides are TGTGCCAGTAGTCCAACTAGCAGAAGAGCCAAAAACATTCAGTACTTC.

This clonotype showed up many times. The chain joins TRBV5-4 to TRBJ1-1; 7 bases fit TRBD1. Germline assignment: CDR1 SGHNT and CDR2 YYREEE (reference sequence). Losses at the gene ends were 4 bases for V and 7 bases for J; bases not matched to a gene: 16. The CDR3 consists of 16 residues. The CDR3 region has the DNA TGTGCCAGCAGCCCCCCCGACAGGGACCTAACTGGTGAAGCTTTCTTT. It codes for CASSPPDRDLTGEAFF.

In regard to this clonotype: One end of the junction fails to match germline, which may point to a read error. CDR3 nucleotides: TGTGCCGGCAGCTTAGTAGGTACTGAAGCTTTCTTT. It is translated as CAGSLVGTEAFF. J is TRBJ1-1 and V is TRBV7-9; D unresolved. The CDR3 runs to 12 residues. The germline V gene has CDR1 SEHNR and CDR2 FQNEAQ (reference sequence).

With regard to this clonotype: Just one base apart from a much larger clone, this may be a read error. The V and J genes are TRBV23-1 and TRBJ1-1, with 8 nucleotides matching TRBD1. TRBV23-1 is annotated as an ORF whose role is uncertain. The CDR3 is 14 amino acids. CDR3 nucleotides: TGCGCCAGCTCAGGGGGCATTTGGTACACTGAAGCTCTCTTT. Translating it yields CASSGGIWYTEALF.

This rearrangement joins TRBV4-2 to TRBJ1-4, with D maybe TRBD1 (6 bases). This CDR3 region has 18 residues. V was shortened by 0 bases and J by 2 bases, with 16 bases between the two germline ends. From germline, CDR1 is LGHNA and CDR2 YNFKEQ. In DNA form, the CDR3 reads TGTGCCAGCAGCCAAGAGTCGCCGGGGGGCAGGACTAATGAAAAACTGTTTTTT. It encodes CASSQESPGGRTNEKLFF.

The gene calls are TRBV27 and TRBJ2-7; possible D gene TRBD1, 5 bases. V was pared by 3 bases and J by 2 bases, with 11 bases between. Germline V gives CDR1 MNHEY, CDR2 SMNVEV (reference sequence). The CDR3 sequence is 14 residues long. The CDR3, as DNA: TGTGCCAGCAGTTTTGGACAACAAACCTACGAGCAGTACTTC. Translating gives CASSFGQQTYEQYF.

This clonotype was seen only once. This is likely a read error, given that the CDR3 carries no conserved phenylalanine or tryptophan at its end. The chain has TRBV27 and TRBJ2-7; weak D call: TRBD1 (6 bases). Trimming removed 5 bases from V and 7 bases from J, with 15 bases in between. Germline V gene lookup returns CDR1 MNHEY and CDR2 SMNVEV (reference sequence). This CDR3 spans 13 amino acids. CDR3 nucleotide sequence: TGTGCCAGCAGTCGACAGGCGGCGGAGGAGCAGTACCTC. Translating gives CASSRQAAEEQYL.

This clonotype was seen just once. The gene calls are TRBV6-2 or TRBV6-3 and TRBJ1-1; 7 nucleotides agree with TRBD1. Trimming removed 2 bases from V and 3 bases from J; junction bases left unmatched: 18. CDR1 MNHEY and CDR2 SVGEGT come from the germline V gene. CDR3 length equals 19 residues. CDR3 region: CASSYLPGEEQGIDTEAFF. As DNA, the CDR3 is TGTGCCAGCAGTTACCTCCCAGGAGAAGAACAGGGGATCGACACTGAAGCTTTCTTT.

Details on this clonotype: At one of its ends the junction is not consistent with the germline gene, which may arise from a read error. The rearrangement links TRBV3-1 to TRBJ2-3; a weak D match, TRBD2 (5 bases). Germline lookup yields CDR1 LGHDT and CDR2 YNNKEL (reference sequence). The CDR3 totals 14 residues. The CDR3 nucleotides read TGTGCCAGCAGCCAAGACTCTAGCACAAATACGCAGTATTTT. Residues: CASSQDSSTNTQYF.

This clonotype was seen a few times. CDR3 DNA sequence: TGCAGCGTTGAAGGCCAGGGGTGGGATGAGCAGTTCTTC. Translated: CSVEGQGWDEQFF. V usage is TRBV29-1 and J usage is TRBJ2-1; TRBD1 might be the D (6 bases). CDR1 SQVTM and CDR2 ANQGSEA come from the germline V gene. The germline V and J ends were trimmed by 1 base and 8 bases, with 12 bases remaining between them. The CDR3 spans 13 residues.

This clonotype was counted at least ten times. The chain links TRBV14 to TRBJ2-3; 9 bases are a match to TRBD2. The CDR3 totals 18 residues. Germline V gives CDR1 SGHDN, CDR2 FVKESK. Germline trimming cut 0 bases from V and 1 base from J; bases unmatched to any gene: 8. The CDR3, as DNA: TGTGCCAGCAGCCAAGATCTAGAAATAGCGGGAGGCACAGATACGCAGTATTTT. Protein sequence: CASSQDLEIAGGTDTQYF. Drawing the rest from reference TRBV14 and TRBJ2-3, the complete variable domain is EAGVTQFPSHSVIEKGQTVTLRCDPISGHDNLYWYRRVMGKEIKFLLHFVKESKQDESGMPNNRFLAERTGGTYSTLKVQPAELEDSGVYFCASSQDLEIAGGTDTQYFGPGTRLTVL.

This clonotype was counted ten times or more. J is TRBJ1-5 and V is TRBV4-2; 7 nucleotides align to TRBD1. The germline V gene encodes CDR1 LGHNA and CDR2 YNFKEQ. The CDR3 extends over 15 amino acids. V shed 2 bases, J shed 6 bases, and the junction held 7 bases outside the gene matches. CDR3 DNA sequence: TGTGCCAGCAGCCAAAACGACAGGGTCGGTCAGCCCCAGCATTTT. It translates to CASSQNDRVGQPQHF.

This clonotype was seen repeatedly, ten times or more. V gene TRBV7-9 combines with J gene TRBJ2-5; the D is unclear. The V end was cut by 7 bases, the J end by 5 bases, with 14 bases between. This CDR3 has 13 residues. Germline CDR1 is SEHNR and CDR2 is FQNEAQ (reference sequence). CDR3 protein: CASTLGAGETQYF. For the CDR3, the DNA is TGTGCCAGCACCCTAGGAGCCGGCGAGACCCAGTACTTC.

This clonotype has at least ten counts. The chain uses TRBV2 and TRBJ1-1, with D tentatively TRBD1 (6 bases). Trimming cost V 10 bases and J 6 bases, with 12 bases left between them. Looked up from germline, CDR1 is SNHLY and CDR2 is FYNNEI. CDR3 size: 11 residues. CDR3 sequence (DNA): TGTGCCATCAACAGGGACTCTGAAGCTTTCTTT. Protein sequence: CAINRDSEAFF.

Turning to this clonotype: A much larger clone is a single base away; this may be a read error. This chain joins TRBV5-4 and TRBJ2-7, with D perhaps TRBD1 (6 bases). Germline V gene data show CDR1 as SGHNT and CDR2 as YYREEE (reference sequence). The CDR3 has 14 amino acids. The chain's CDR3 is CASSFRGSRYERYF. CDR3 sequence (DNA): TGTGCCAGCAGCTTTAGGGGGTCCCGCTACGAGCGGTACTTC.

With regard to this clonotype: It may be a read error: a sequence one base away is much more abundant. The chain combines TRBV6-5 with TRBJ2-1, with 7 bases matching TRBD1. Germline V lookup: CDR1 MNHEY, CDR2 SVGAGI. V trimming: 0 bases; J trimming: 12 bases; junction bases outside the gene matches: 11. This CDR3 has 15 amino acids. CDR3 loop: CASSYSDRAGDGQFF. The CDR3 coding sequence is TGTGCCAGCAGTTACTCCGACAGGGCCGGGGATGGGCAGTTCTTC.

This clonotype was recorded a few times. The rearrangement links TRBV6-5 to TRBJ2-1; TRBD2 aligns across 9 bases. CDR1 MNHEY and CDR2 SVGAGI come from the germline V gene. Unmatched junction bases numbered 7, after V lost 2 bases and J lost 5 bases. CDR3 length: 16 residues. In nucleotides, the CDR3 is TGTGCCAGCAGTTACCGGGCGGGGGGGCCCAACAATGAGCAGTTCTTC. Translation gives CASSYRAGGPNNEQFF.